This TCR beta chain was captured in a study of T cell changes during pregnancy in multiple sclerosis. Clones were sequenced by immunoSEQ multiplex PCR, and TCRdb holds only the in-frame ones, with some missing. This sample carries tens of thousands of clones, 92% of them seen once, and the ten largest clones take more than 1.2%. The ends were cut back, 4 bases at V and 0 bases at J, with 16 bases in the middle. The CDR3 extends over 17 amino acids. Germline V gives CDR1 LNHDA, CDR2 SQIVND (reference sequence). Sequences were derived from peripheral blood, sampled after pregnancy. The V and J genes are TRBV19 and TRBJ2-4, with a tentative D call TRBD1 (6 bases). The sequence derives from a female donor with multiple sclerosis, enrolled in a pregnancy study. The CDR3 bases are TGTGCCAGTAGTAACCCGCGGACAGCCCTAGCCAAAAACATTCAGTACTTC. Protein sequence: CASSNPRTALAKNIQYF.